This entry features one T cell receptor beta chain sequence. CDR1 and CDR2 (germline): MDHEN, SYDVKM. The V gene lost 5 bases and the J gene lost 0 bases, with 10 bases spanning the gap. The CDR3 contains 15 residues. The sample comes from a study of blood T cell repertoires in COVID-19. Study-wide background: PBMCs, B-cell-depleted T cells, or T cells were the source of the cDNA or gDNA that made up the material.

Original processing notes: Amplifying reference gene primers gave estimates of nucleated cell counts. Method: immunoSEQ multiplex PCR; TCRdb's copy keeps in-frame clones and lacks some. The D gene and trimming were derived from the DNA, and the V and J assignments and clone size from that table. Among 70,000 to 80,000 clones, around 80% were seen once, and the ten largest hold roughly 11%. The rearrangement uses TRBV28 and TRBJ2-2, with D maybe TRBD2 (5 bases). Material: peripheral blood. This TCR came from a man aged 45 to 65 with acute or convalescent COVID-19. The DNA for the CDR3 is TGTGCCAGCAGTGAGCGGCTCGCGAACACCGGGGAGCTGTTTTTT. Protein product: CASSERLANTGELFF.